These T cell receptor beta chains were read from a single sample in a study of OX40 agonist ivuxolimab in advanced cancers. TCRdb's copy holds only in-frame clones and misses some; the assay was immunoSEQ multiplex PCR. Here the sample spans approximately 50,000 clones, roughly 80% being singletons. The sequences come from CD4+ or CD8+ T cells sorted from blood, collected in a trial of the OX40 agonist ivuxolimab. The receptors derive from an adult with an advanced solid tumor such as melanoma, head and neck, liver or kidney cancer. CDR3s include the opening cysteine and the closing phenylalanine or tryptophan. A D gene is named only where the DNA matches it firmly. The size field is filled for only some rows; it gives once, few, many or a size class.

v_gene	j_gene	abundance	d_gene	CDR3nt	CDR3aa
TRBV19	TRBJ1-3	.	.	TGTGCCAGTAGTAAGCACCTCGGAAACACCATATATTTT	CASSKHLGNTIYF
TRBV7-2	TRBJ2-1	.	TRBD2	TGTGCCAGCAGCCCAACATCTAGCGGGGGAACGCAGTTCTTC	CASSPTSSGGTQFF
TRBV6-1	TRBJ2-5	once	TRBD2	TGTGCCAGCAGTGAAGCCTGGGGAGGGGAGACCCAGTACTTC	CASSEAWGGETQYF
TRBV6-1	TRBJ1-2	.	.	TGTGCCAGCAGTGAAGTACAAACCTTCTATGGCTACACCTTC	CASSEVQTFYGYTF
TRBV5-6	TRBJ1-2	.	.	TGTGCCAGCAGCTTGGTGTTTCGGCTTAACTCTGGCTACACCTTC	CASSLVFRLNSGYTF
TRBV5-4	TRBJ1-3	.	.	TGTGCCAGCAGCTTCTTAGGGCCTGGAAACACCATATATTTT	CASSFLGPGNTIYF
TRBV7-3	TRBJ2-2	few	.	TGTGCCAGCAGCTTAAGACAGGAAGGTAGCACCGGGGAGCTGTTTTTT	CASSLRQEGSTGELFF
TRBV9	TRBJ2-3	once	.	TGTGCCAGCAGCGTCCTAGGGGGGGGTGGCGTCGCAGATACGCAGTATTTT	CASSVLGGGGVADTQYF
TRBV13	TRBJ2-7	.	TRBD1	TGTGCCAGCAGCCGACAGGGGTACGAGCAGTACTTC	CASSRQGYEQYF
TRBV5-1	TRBJ2-3	.	TRBD2	TGCGCCAGCAGCTTGGGGACTAGCGGAGATACGCAGTATTTT	CASSLGTSGDTQYF
TRBV19	TRBJ1-5	few	.	TGTGCCAGTAGTCGGCAGGGGCACATTAATCAGCCCCAGCATTTT	CASSRQGHINQPQHF
TRBV30	TRBJ2-5	.	TRBD1	TGTGCCTGGAGTGCTATAGGGGGCTTAGAGACCCAGTACTTC	CAWSAIGGLETQYF
TRBV6-5	TRBJ1-1	.	TRBD1	TGTGCCAGCAGTTACCTTTTGGGACAGACTGAAGCTTTCTTT	CASSYLLGQTEAFF